The 24 T cell receptor beta chains below were found in one sample sequenced in a study of T-cell memory formation after mild COVID-19 (dated by TCRdb to 2020 to 2022). Preparation of the library involved 5' RACE. The instrument given in TCRdb is Illumina NovaSeq 6000. Clones were called with MiXCR by TCRdb after fastp trimmed the public reads at Q25, and only in-frame beta chains were retained. Identical CDR3 proteins give one entry, which carries the most common genes and DNA. Present in this sample are 270,000 or so distinct CDR3 sequences, approximately 18% of which were seen just once. The ten largest clones represent roughly 23% of the sample. The sequenced sample consisted of PBMCs or a T cell subset sorted from them (not recorded which). Every receptor here comes from a man younger than 35 who had mild COVID-19 (a few samples of this study predate the infection). The sample titles of this study are shuffled in the database, so cell type and time point are left out; the donor was told from shared clones.

This clonotype came up many times. V and J are TRBV7-2 and TRBJ1-1; 8 nucleotides agree with TRBD1. This CDR3 region has 15 residues. CDR1 is SGHTA, CDR2 FQGNSA, per germline. Trimming removed 1 base from V and 4 bases from J; junction bases left unmatched: 5. CDR3 loop: CASSLGQGQITEAFF. The CDR3 DNA sequence: TGTGCCAGCAGCTTAGGACAGGGGCAGATCACTGAAGCTTTCTTT.

The CDR3 DNA reads TGCGCCAGCAGCGAGGGGACACTGGAGACCCAGTACTTC. Translated, it gives CASSEGTLETQYF. The chain combines TRBV5-1 with TRBJ2-5; tentative D call: TRBD1 (6 bases). Germline-derived CDR1 and CDR2 are SGHRS and YFSETQ. This CDR3 contains 13 residues. The V gene lost 4 bases and the J gene lost 5 bases, with 12 bases spanning the gap.

The chain uses TRBV20-1 and TRBJ2-5; perhaps D is TRBD1 or TRBD2 (5 bases each). CDR3 length equals 14 residues. Germline CDR1 is DFQATT and CDR2 is SNEGSKA (reference sequence). V lost 1 base to trimming and J lost 5 bases, with 14 bases between them. This CDR3 is CSARAIGAEETQYF. The CDR3 DNA sequence: TGCAGTGCTAGAGCCATCGGGGCGGAGGAGACCCAGTACTTC.

The chain uses TRBV5-6 and TRBJ2-1; a possible D gene is TRBD2 (6 bases). Per germline, CDR1 SGHDT and CDR2 YYEEEE. The V end lost 1 base, the J end lost 0 bases, and 17 bases lay between the germline ends. This CDR3 contains 18 residues. CDR3 sequence (DNA): TGTGCCAGCAGCTTGACTAGCCGGCAGCTCAGCTCCTACAATGAGCAGTTCTTC. Its protein product is CASSLTSRQLSSYNEQFF.

This clonotype is a singleton in its sample. The chain combines TRBV12-3 or TRBV12-4 with TRBJ1-2; weak D call: TRBD1 (5 bases). V was shortened by 6 bases and J by 1 base, with 18 bases between the two germline ends. The CDR3 extends over 16 amino acids. The CDR3 region is CASSADPGRDNYGYTF. As DNA, the CDR3 is TGTGCCAGCAGCGCGGACCCGGGACGGGATAACTATGGCTACACCTTC.

The chain is built from TRBV5-1 and TRBJ1-1; no clear D gene. Germline lookup yields CDR1 SGHRS and CDR2 YFSETQ. Trimming left V 4 bases short and J 0 bases short, with 19 bases between. The CDR3 consists of 17 residues. The chain's CDR3 is CASSAELVPSMNTEAFF. The CDR3, as DNA: TGCGCCAGCAGCGCCGAACTCGTGCCGAGTATGAACACTGAAGCTTTCTTT.

This clonotype was detected a few times. The V call is TRBV7-8, the J call TRBJ1-1, with 10 bases that match TRBD1. This CDR3 has 20 residues. Germline assignment: CDR1 SGHVS and CDR2 FQNEAQ. V trimming: 2 bases; J trimming: 1 base; junction bases outside the gene matches: 16. The DNA of the CDR3 is TGTGCCAGCAGCTTAAACGTGGACAGGGGGATTCTTACAACGAACACTGAAGCTTTCTTT. It translates to CASSLNVDRGILTTNTEAFF. Variable domain in full (rest from reference TRBV7-8 and TRBJ1-1): GAGVSQSPRYKVAKRGQDVALRCDPISGHVSLFWYQQALGQGPEFLTYFQNEAQLDKSGLPSDRFFAERPEGSVSTLKIQRTQQEDSAVYLCASSLNVDRGILTTNTEAFFGQGTRLTVV.

The chain links TRBV28 to TRBJ1-2, with TRBD1 identical over 7 bases. This CDR3 has 12 amino acids. Germline V gives CDR1 MDHEN, CDR2 SYDVKM. Losses at the gene ends were 7 bases for V and 4 bases for J; bases not matched to a gene: 3. The CDR3 DNA reads as TGTGCCAGCACCGGGACAGCCTATGGCTACACCTTC. Protein: CASTGTAYGYTF.

The sample holds a few counts of this clonotype. The V gene is TRBV28, the J gene TRBJ2-1, with D perhaps TRBD2 (7 bases). The germline V gene has CDR1 MDHEN and CDR2 SYDVKM. The CDR3 totals 14 residues. V was cut by 11 bases and J by 6 bases, with 20 bases left in between. CDR3 DNA: TGTGCCGCTACCGGGGGGCGAGTAATCAATGAGCAGTTCTTC. It specifies CAATGGRVINEQFF.

V usage is TRBV7-9 and J usage is TRBJ2-7; D could derive from TRBD1 or TRBD2 (6 bases each). The CDR3 length is 12 residues. Germline lookup yields CDR1 SEHNR and CDR2 FQNEAQ (reference sequence). Trimming pared 5 bases from V and 5 bases from J, leaving 10 bases between. The CDR3: CASSPGGDEQYF. CDR3 DNA: TGTGCCAGCAGCCCCGGGGGCGACGAGCAGTACTTC.

In this sample, this clonotype turned up many times. The V call is TRBV5-1, the J call TRBJ2-3; D possibly corresponds to TRBD2 (6 bases). Germline loops: CDR1 SGHRS, CDR2 YFSETQ. The V gene lost 4 bases and the J gene lost 3 bases, with 12 bases spanning the gap. The CDR3 runs 14 residues. The CDR3 bases are TGCGCCAGCAGCCGTCGGGACTTGACAGATACGCAGTATTTT. It yields the protein CASSRRDLTDTQYF.

This clonotype appeared a few times. J is TRBJ1-2 and V is TRBV29-1, with a tentative D call TRBD1 (5 bases). The CDR3 sequence is 14 residues long. Trimming removed 4 bases from V and 8 bases from J, with 20 bases in between. CDR1 SQVTM and CDR2 ANQGSEA come from the germline V gene. In nucleotides, the CDR3 is TGCAGCGTTGGGACCCGGACGGGACCGGCGGGCTACACCTTC. Its protein is CSVGTRTGPAGYTF.

CDR3 sequence: CSAEKQGKETQYF. The CDR3 DNA sequence: TGCAGTGCGGAGAAACAGGGAAAAGAGACCCAGTACTTC. The chain employs TRBV20-1 and TRBJ2-5; a weak D match, TRBD1 (6 bases). This CDR3 is 13 amino acids long. The V and J ends lost 6 bases and 3 bases respectively, with 14 bases between them. Germline values: CDR1 DFQATT, CDR2 SNEGSKA (reference sequence).

The V call is TRBV6-2 or TRBV6-3, the J call TRBJ2-1; 13 bases agree with TRBD2. The J segment lost 9 bases and the V segment lost 6 bases, leaving 5 bases of the junction unmatched. The germline V gene encodes CDR1 MNHEY and CDR2 SVGEGT. This CDR3 contains 14 residues. Here the CDR3 DNA reads TGTGCCAGCAGACTAGCGGGGGGGCATGGTGAGCAGTTCTTC. Translation gives CASRLAGGHGEQFF.

The table lists this clonotype with a few counts. The rearrangement uses TRBV4-2 and TRBJ2-2; D possibly corresponds to TRBD2 (7 bases). This CDR3 is 17 amino acids long. Trimming took off 3 bases at V and 8 bases at J, with 22 bases between the two ends. Germline V gene lookup returns CDR1 LGHNA and CDR2 YNFKEQ. In DNA, the CDR3 is TGTGCCAGCAGCCAGTTGGGGGCGGGGGATGTGAAAGGGGAGCTGTTTTTT. Protein sequence: CASSQLGAGDVKGELFF.

This clonotype was detected once. The chain employs TRBV4-1 and TRBJ1-4, with 7 positions matching TRBD1. Per the germline V gene, CDR1 is MGHRA and CDR2 is YSYEKL. The CDR3 contains 15 residues. V dropped 4 bases and J dropped 7; count of bases not matched to a gene: 9. The CDR3 DNA follows: TGCGCCAGCAGCCCCGGAGGGGGCAGGGGTGAAAAACTGTTTTTT. It specifies CASSPGGGRGEKLFF.

The chain uses TRBV7-9 and TRBJ2-7, with 12 nucleotides matching TRBD2. CDR1 is SEHNR, CDR2 FQNEAQ, per germline (reference sequence). Unmatched junction bases numbered 6, after V lost 5 bases and J lost 4 bases. This CDR3 region has 15 residues. The CDR3, as DNA: TGTGCCAGCAGCCGCGGACTAGCGGGGAATTACGAGCAGTACGTC. Encoded protein: CASSRGLAGNYEQYV.

The V gene is TRBV5-1, the J gene TRBJ1-2, with no clear D. Trimming took off 0 bases at V and 8 bases at J, with 5 bases between the two ends. The CDR3 loop spans 11 amino acids. Germline loops: CDR1 SGHRS, CDR2 YFSETQ. In nucleotides, the CDR3 is TGCGCCAGCAGCTTGGAGGACGGCTACACCTTC. Residues: CASSLEDGYTF.

This clonotype was counted a few times. This chain connects TRBV20-1 to TRBJ2-5; perhaps TRBD2 as D (5 bases). V shed 3 bases and J shed 10 bases, with 18 bases lying between them. Per the germline V gene, CDR1 is DFQATT and CDR2 is SNEGSKA (reference sequence). The CDR3 is 13 amino acids. The chain's CDR3 is CSASEEALIVQYF. The CDR3 bases are TGCAGTGCTAGTGAGGAGGCGCTGATTGTCCAGTACTTC.

V gene TRBV7-9 combines with J gene TRBJ2-7, with no clear D. The CDR3 has 17 amino acids. V was clipped by 1 base and J by 4 bases, with 20 bases between them. Germline CDR1 and CDR2: SEHNR and FQNEAQ (reference sequence). CDR3 region: CASSLVLANLYLYEQYF. The DNA of the CDR3 is TGTGCCAGCAGCTTAGTTCTGGCGAACCTGTACCTTTACGAGCAGTACTTC.

The chain joins TRBV4-3 to TRBJ1-2; TRBD1 might be the D (5 bases). The germline gives CDR1 LGHNA, CDR2 YSLEER. The V and J ends lost 1 base and 6 bases respectively, with 15 bases between them. The CDR3 is made up of 15 amino acids. This chain's CDR3 is CASSQGGEGMDGYTF. The CDR3 region has the DNA TGCGCCAGCAGCCAAGGGGGCGAAGGAATGGATGGCTACACCTTC.

This CDR3 reads CASSIKTTGGSGNTIYF. The CDR3 DNA is TGTGCCAGCAGTATAAAGACGACAGGGGGTTCTGGAAACACCATATATTTT. This sequence joins TRBV12-3 or TRBV12-4 and TRBJ1-3, with 9 bases matching TRBD1. Germline trimming cut 5 bases from V and 1 base from J; bases unmatched to any gene: 9. CDR3 length: 17 residues.

This clonotype was counted ten times or more. The CDR3 region has the DNA TGCGCCAGCAGCCAAGCCCCGGGACAGGGCTCCTACGAGCAGTACTTC. Encoded protein: CASSQAPGQGSYEQYF. The chain carries TRBV4-3 and TRBJ2-7; 9 nucleotides agree with TRBD1. The V segment lost 1 base and the J segment 0 bases; nucleotides outside the gene matches: 4. The CDR3 length is 16 residues. CDR1 is LGHNA and CDR2 is YSLEER in the germline V gene.

This chain links TRBV6-5 with TRBJ1-1; 9 bases agree with TRBD1. Trimming took 6 bases from V and 2 from J; bases not matched to a gene: 19. This CDR3 region has 19 residues. Per the germline V gene, CDR1 is MNHEY and CDR2 is SVGAGI. The chain's CDR3 is CASSKYRMAGTGTNTEAFF. CDR3 coding DNA: TGTGCCAGCAGCAAATATAGAATGGCCGGGACAGGGACTAACACTGAAGCTTTCTTT.